The clone carrying this T cell receptor beta chain was detected only once. Its antigen remains unknown. With 60 Vbeta and 13 Jbeta primers, the PCR was carried out. The repertoire was sequenced with immunoSEQ multiplex PCR; TCRdb's copy has only in-frame clones and lacks some. The sample comprises some 100,000 clones, 65% to 85% of which are singletons, and 10% rests with the top ten. This specimen belongs to a study of cytomegalovirus exposure and HLA in healthy donors. Study results and limitations: Available immune exposure information covered CMV serostatus only.

The source of this sequence is a man aged 50 or older in good health and CMV-seronegative. The sequenced material came from PBMCs.

CDR3 in amino acids: CASSVVSGELFF. The CDR3 DNA is TGTGCCAGCAGCGTAGTATCCGGGGAGCTGTTTTTT. This sequence joins TRBV9 and TRBJ2-2; D not resolved. This CDR3 has 12 residues. Germline V gene lookup returns CDR1 SGDLS and CDR2 YYNGEE. V gave up 0 bases and J gave up 6 bases, with 3 bases separating them.